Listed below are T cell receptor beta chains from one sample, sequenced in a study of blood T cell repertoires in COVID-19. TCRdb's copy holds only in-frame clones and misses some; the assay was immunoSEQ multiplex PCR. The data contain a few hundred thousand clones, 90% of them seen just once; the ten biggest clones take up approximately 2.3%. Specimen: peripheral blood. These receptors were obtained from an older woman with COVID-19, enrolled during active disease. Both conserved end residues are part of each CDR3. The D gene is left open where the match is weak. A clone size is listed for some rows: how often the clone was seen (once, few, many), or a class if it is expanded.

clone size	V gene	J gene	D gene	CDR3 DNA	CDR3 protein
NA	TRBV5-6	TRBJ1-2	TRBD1	TGTGCCAGCAGCTTCCCTACAGGGGGGAATGGCTACACCTTC	CASSFPTGGNGYTF
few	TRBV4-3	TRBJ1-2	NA	TGCGCCAGCAGCCAAGATCGGGGGGGCGTATCCTATGGCTACACCTTC	CASSQDRGGVSYGYTF
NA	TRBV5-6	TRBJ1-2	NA	TGTGCCAGCAGCCATATAGAGGGGGTTGGCTACACCTTC	CASSHIEGVGYTF
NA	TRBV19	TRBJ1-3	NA	TGTGCCAGTAGTATAGACATCAACTCTGGAAACACCATATATTTT	CASSIDINSGNTIYF
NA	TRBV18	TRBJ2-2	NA	TGTGCCAGCTCATCAAGACTAGGTAGCAACACCGGGGAGCTGTTTTTT	CASSSRLGSNTGELFF
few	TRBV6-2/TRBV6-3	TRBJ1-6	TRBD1	TGTGCCAGCAGTTATCCGGACAGGAATTCACCCCTCCACTTT	CASSYPDRNSPLHF
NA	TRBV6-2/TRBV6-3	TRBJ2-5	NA	TGTGCCAGCAGTCACTTCGGGTCCCCTCGACTCCACGGTGGGGAGACCCAGTACTTC	CASSHFGSPRLHGGETQYF
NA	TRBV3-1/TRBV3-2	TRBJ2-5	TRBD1	TGTGCCAGCAGCTCCCGGGACAGGGAGACCCAGTACTTC	CASSSRDRETQYF
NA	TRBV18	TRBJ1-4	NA	TGTGCCAGCTCACCTCAACTGACAACTAATGAAAAACTGTTTTTT	CASSPQLTTNEKLFF
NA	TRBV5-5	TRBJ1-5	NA	TGTGCCAGCAGCTCCGGACGGGGGTTTGATCAGCCCCAGCATTTT	CASSSGRGFDQPQHF
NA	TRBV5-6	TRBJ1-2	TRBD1	TGTGCCAGCAGCCCCGGGACAGGGGGCATGGTCTATGGCTACACCTTC	CASSPGTGGMVYGYTF
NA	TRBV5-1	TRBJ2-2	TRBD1	TGCGCCAGCAGCCAGGGGGTTCAGGGTATCACCGGGGAGCTGTTTTTT	CASSQGVQGITGELFF
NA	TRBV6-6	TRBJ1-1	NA	TGTGCCAGCAACTCCCCTACCACGGGGAACACTGAAGCTTTCTTT	CASNSPTTGNTEAFF
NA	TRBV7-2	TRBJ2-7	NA	TGTGCCAGCAGCTTAGATCCGGCGGGGCGCGAGCAGTACTTC	CASSLDPAGREQYF
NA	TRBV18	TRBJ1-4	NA	TGTGCCAGCTCACCGCTGCGGGCTTCTAATGAAAAACTGTTTTTT	CASSPLRASNEKLFF
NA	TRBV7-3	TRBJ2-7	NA	TGTGCCAGCAGCGCACACGACAATCAGGAATCCCACTACGAGCAGTACTTC	CASSAHDNQESHYEQYF
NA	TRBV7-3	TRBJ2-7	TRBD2	TGTGCCAGCAGCTTAACGGGGGGGACCTACGAGCAGTACTTC	CASSLTGGTYEQYF
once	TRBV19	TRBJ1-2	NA	TGTGCCAGTAGTCCTGAGACAGGAAGCTACACCTTC	CASSPETGSYTF
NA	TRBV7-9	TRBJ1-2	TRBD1	TGTGCCAGCAGCCCCCCGGGGACAGCGATAGGGCATGGCTACACCTTC	CASSPPGTAIGHGYTF
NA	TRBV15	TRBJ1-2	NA	TGTGCCACCAGCACCGACAGGAGAGGTGGCTATGGCTACACCTTC	CATSTDRRGGYGYTF
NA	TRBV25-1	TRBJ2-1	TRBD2	TGTGCCAGCAGTGAATTGCCTAGCGGGGGCCTCAATGAGCAGTTCTTC	CASSELPSGGLNEQFF
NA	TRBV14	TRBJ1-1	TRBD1	TGTGCCAGCAGCCAAACACCGGGACAGGGGACTGGGGAAGCTTTCTTT	CASSQTPGQGTGEAFF
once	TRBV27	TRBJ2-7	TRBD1	TGTGCCAGCCAGACAGGGTGGGGCTACGAGCAGTACTTC	CASQTGWGYEQYF
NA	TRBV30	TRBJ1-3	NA	TGTGCCTGGAGTGTATACGTGAGGAGCACTGGAAACACCATATATTTT	CAWSVYVRSTGNTIYF
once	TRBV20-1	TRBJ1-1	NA	TGCAGTGCTCCTTCAGCTTTCTTT	CSAPSAFF
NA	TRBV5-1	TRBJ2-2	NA	TGCGCCAGCAGTCAGGGGCAATTAAACACCGGGGAGCTGTTTTTT	CASSQGQLNTGELFF
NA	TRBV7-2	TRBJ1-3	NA	TGTGCCAGCAGCCAGCGCGGGAGGGGAGGAAACACCATATATTTT	CASSQRGRGGNTIYF
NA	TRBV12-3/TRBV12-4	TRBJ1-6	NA	TGTGCCAGCGGAAGTACGGGTAATTCACCCCTCCACTTT	CASGSTGNSPLHF
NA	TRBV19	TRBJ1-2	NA	TGTGCCAGTAGTATATCAGTAAACTATGGCTACACCTTC	CASSISVNYGYTF
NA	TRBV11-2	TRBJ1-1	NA	TGTGCCAGCAGTATGGGGGCGGGCACTGAAGCTTTCTTT	CASSMGAGTEAFF
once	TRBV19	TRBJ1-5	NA	TGTGCCAGTAGTGGCCACAGCAATCAGCCCCAGCATTTT	CASSGHSNQPQHF
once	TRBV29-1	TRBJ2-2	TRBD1	TGCAGCGCCCGGCCGCCGGGACAGACTACCGGGGAGCTGTTTTTT	CSARPPGQTTGELFF
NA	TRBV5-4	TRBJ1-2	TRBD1	TGTGCCAGCAGCCATACAGGGGCCCGGGGCTACACCTTC	CASSHTGARGYTF